The entry below gives a single T cell receptor beta chain sequence along with its context. Assay used: immunoSEQ multiplex PCR; TCRdb lists only in-frame clones, some missing. This table holds 61,000 or so clones, 90% found once. CDR1 is SGHNT, CDR2 YYREEE, per germline (reference sequence). Trimming removed 2 bases from V and 1 base from J, with 10 bases in between. The CDR3 is made up of 14 amino acids. These data originate in a study of control samples from healthy donors and cancer patients. Material for sequencing was PBMCs. The chain recombines TRBV5-4 with TRBJ2-7; tentatively, D is TRBD2 (5 bases). The TCR comes from a man in his 60s with colorectal cancer. CDR3 sequence (DNA): TGTGCCAGCAGCTTAAGCGGACGGTCCTACGAGCAGTACTTC. Protein sequence: CASSLSGRSYEQYF. Using reference TRBV5-4 and TRBJ2-7 for the parts outside the CDR3, the full variable domain is ETGVTQSPTHLIKTRGQQVTLRCSSQSGHNTVSWYQQALGQGPQFIFQYYREEENGRGNFPPRFSGLQFPNYSSELNVNALELDDSALYLCASSLSGRSYEQYFGPGTRLTVT.